One T cell receptor beta chain is described in this entry. The source of the sample is a study of T cell responses to AZD1222 COVID-19 vaccine. Generated by immunoSEQ multiplex PCR, the TCRdb table keeps only in-frame clones and is missing some. The table has about 140,000 clones, around 84% seen once; the top ten hold 5.1%. Deletions cut 5 bases from V and 2 bases from J, with 19 bases between. Germline lookup yields CDR1 SGHAT and CDR2 FQNNGV. The CDR3 contains 16 residues. Material: peripheral blood, obtained 28 days after the second AZD1222 dose. The chain combines TRBV11-2 with TRBJ2-7; possible D gene TRBD2, 6 bases. The receptor's source is an adult who received the AZD1222 COVID-19 vaccine. For the CDR3, the DNA is TGTGCCAGCAGCCCTACTTGGGGGGAGAATCCCTACGAGCAGTACTTC. Amino acid sequence: CASSPTWGENPYEQYF.